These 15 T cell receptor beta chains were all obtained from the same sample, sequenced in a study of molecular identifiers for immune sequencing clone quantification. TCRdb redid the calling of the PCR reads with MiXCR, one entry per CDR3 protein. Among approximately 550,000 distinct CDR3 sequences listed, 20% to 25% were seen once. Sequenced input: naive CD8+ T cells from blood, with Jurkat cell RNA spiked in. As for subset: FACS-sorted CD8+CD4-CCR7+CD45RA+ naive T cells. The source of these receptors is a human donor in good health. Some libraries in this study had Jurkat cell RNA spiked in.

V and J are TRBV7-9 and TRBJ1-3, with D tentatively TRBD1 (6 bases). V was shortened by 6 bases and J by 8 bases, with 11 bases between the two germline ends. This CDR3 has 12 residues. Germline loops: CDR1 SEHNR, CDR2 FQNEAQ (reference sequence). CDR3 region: CASSAGADTIYF. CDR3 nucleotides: TGTGCCAGCAGTGCGGGGGCGGACACCATATATTTT.

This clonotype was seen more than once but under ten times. Here the CDR3 DNA reads TGTGCCAGCAGCCCCTCTACCGGGCCCCAGCATTTT. Protein sequence: CASSPSTGPQHF. The rearrangement joins TRBV7-9 to TRBJ1-5; D uncertain. Germline CDR1 reads SEHNR; CDR2 reads FQNEAQ (reference sequence). This CDR3 region has 12 residues. V shed 5 bases and J shed 9 bases, with 11 bases lying between them.

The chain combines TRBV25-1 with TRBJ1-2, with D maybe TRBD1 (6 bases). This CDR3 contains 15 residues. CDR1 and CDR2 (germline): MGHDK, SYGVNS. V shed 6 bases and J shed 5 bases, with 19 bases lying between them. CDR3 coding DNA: TGTGCCAGCAGCCCAGCCGGGACATGGGCGTATGGCTACACCTTC. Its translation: CASSPAGTWAYGYTF.

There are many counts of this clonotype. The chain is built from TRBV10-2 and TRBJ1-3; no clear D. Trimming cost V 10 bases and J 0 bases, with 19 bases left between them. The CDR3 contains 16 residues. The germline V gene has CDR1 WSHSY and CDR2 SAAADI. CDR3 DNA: TGCGCCAACGGATACAGAAAGAGCTTCTCTGGAAACACCATATATTTT. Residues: CANGYRKSFSGNTIYF.

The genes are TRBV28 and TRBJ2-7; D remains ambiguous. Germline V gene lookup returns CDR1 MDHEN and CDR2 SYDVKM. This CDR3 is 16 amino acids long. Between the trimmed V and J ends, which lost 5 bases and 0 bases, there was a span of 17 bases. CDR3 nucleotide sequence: TGTGCCAGCAGTCAACCGGCTCGTCTGACCTCCTACGAGCAGTACTTC. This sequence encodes CASSQPARLTSYEQYF. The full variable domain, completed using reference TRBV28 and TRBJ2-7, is DVKVTQSSRYLVKRTGEKVFLECVQDMDHENMFWYRQDPGLGLRLIYFSYDVKMKEKGDIPEGYSVSREKKERFSLILESASTNQTSMYLCASSQPARLTSYEQYFGPGTRLTVT.

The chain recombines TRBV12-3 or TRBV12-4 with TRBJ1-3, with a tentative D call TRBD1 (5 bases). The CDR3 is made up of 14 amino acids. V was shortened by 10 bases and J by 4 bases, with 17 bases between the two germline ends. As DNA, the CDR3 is TGTGCCAACCTGGGGGGGGGGGGAGGAAACACCATATATTTT. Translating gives CANLGGGGGNTIYF.

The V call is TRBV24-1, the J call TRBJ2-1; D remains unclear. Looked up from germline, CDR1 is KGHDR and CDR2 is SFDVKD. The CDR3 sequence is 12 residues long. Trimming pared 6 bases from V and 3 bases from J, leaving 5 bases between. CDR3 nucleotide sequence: TGTGCCACCAGTCTAGGCTACAATGAGCAGTTCTTC. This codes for CATSLGYNEQFF.

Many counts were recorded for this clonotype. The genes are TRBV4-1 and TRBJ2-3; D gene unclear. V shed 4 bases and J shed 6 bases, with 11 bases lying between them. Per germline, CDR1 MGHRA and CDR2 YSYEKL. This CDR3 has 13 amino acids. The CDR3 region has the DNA TGCGCCAGCAGCCGATTAGTCCTCGATACGCAGTATTTT. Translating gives CASSRLVLDTQYF.

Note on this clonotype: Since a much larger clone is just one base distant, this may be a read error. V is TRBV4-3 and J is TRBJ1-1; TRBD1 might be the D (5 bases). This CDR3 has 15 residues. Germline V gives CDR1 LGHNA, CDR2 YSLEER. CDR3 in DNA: TGCGCCAGCAACCAAGATCGGGGCAAGAACACTGAAGCTTTCTTT. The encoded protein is CASNQDRGKNTEAFF.

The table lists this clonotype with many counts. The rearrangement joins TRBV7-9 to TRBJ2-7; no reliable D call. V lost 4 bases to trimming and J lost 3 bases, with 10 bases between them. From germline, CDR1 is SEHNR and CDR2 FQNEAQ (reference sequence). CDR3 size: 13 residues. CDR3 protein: CASSSVVDYEQYF. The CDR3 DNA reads TGTGCCAGCAGCTCCGTGGTTGACTACGAGCAGTACTTC.

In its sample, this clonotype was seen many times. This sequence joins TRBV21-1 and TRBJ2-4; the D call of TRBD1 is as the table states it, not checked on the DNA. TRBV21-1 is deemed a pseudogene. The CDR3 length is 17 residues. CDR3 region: CASSKDLGAVSKNIQYF. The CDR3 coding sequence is TGTGCCAGCAGCAAAGACCTTGGCGCCGTGTCCAAAAACATTCAGTACTTC.

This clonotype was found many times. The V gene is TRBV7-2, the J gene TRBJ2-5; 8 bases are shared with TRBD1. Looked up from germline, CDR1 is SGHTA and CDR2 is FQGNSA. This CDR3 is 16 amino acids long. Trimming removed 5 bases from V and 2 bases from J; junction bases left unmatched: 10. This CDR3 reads CASSALDREIQETQYF. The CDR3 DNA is TGTGCCAGCAGCGCCCTGGACAGGGAAATTCAAGAGACCCAGTACTTC.

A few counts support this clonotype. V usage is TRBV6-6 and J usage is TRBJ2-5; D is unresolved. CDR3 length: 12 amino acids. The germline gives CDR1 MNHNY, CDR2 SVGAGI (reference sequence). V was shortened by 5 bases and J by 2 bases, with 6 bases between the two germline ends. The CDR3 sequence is CASSIDQETQYF. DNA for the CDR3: TGTGCCAGCAGTATAGATCAAGAGACCCAGTACTTC.

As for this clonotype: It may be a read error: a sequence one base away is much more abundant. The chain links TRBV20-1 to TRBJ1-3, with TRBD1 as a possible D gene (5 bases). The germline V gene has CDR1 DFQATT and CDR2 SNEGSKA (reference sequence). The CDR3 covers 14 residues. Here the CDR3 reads CGARGREPGNTIYF. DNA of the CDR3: TGCGGTGCTAGGGGCAGGGAGCCTGGAAACACCATATATTTT.

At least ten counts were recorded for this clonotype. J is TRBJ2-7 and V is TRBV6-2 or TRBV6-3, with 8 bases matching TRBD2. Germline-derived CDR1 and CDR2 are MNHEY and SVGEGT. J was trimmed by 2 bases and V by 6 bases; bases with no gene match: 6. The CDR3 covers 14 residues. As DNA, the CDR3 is TGTGCCAGCAGAACGCGGGGGGCCACCTACGAGCAGTACTTC. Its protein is CASRTRGATYEQYF.